These 14 T cell receptor beta chains share one sample of origin, sequenced in a study of cytomegalovirus exposure and HLA in healthy donors. The PCR employed 60 Vbeta primers together with 13 Jbeta primers. Some clones are missing from TCRdb's copy, which holds only in-frame ones; the method was immunoSEQ multiplex PCR. The sample holds around 140,000 clones; roughly 80% are singletons and the top ten take about 3.5%. Material: PBMCs. These receptors came from a man aged 40-49 years in good health and CMV-seronegative.

The rearrangement joins TRBV6-5 to TRBJ2-5; 10 nucleotides align to TRBD1. V gave up 6 bases and J gave up 2 bases; unmatched junction bases: 6. The CDR3 length is 15 residues. Germline V lookup: CDR1 MNHEY, CDR2 SVGAGI. CDR3 in amino acids: CASRPRTGGQETQYF. The DNA for the CDR3 is TGTGCCAGCAGACCCCGGACAGGGGGGCAAGAGACCCAGTACTTC.

J is TRBJ2-7 and V is TRBV4-1, with TRBD1 matching over 8 bases. CDR1 is MGHRA, CDR2 YSYEKL, per germline. V lost 4 bases to trimming and J lost 3 bases; unmatched junction nucleotides: 2. This CDR3 comprises 13 residues. Here the CDR3 DNA reads TGCGCCAGCAGCCGCGGACAGGGCTACGAGCAGTACTTC. Amino acids: CASSRGQGYEQYF.

V is TRBV7-2 and J is TRBJ2-3, with TRBD2 matching 7 bases. Germline trimming cut 4 bases from V and 4 bases from J; bases unmatched to any gene: 8. CDR1 and CDR2 (germline): SGHTA, FQGNSA. This CDR3 is 15 amino acids long. The CDR3: CASSSQRGVSDTQYF. CDR3 DNA sequence: TGTGCCAGCAGCTCGCAGCGGGGCGTTTCAGATACGCAGTATTTT.

The chain employs TRBV21-1 and TRBJ2-3; the table's D call, TRBD2, has no DNA check behind it. TRBV21-1 is deemed a pseudogene. CDR3 length: 16 residues. CDR3: CASSPETESSTDTQYF. The CDR3 DNA reads as TGTGCCAGCAGCCCTGAGACTGAATCTAGCACAGATACGCAGTATTTT.

The CDR3 loop reads CASSLDRVAGYTF. CDR3 coding DNA: TGTGCCAGCAGCTTGGACAGGGTCGCTGGCTACACCTTC. The rearrangement uses TRBV5-4 and TRBJ1-2; tentatively, D is TRBD1 (6 bases). V was pared by 0 bases and J by 7 bases, with 10 bases between. Germline loops: CDR1 SGHNT, CDR2 YYREEE (reference sequence). The CDR3 totals 13 residues.

The count of this clone is one. The chain uses TRBV5-1 and TRBJ1-1; 8 nucleotides match TRBD1. Germline V gives CDR1 SGHRS, CDR2 YFSETQ. CDR3 length: 14 residues. The ends lost 4 bases at V and 5 bases at J; junction bases unmatched: 7. CDR3 DNA sequence: TGCGCCAGCAGCACCGGACAGGGACGAACTGAAGCTTTCTTT. It specifies CASSTGQGRTEAFF.

The rearrangement uses TRBV9 and TRBJ2-5; the D gene is possibly TRBD1 (7 bases). The closer fit of TRBJ2-7 to the DNA end suggests the J call may be wrong. Germline-derived CDR1 and CDR2 are SGDLS and YYNGEE. The CDR3 loop spans 16 amino acids. CDR3: CASSVVGQGEAYEQYF. DNA for the CDR3: TGTGCCAGCAGCGTAGTGGGCCAGGGGGAGGCCTACGAGCAGTACTTC.

This chain links TRBV7-7 with TRBJ2-5; a possible D gene is TRBD1 (6 bases). Deletions cut 8 bases from V and 4 bases from J, with 11 bases between. This CDR3 comprises 12 residues. Per germline, CDR1 SSHAT and CDR2 FNYEAQ (reference sequence). The CDR3 region is CASRDTGETQYF. DNA of the CDR3: TGTGCCAGCCGGGACACTGGAGAGACCCAGTACTTC.

The CDR3 DNA follows: TGTGCCAGCAGCTCCGGGACAGAGGAAAACATTCAGTACTTC. Translation: CASSSGTEENIQYF. The chain employs TRBV9 and TRBJ2-4; 7 nucleotides line up with TRBD1. Germline V lookup: CDR1 SGDLS, CDR2 YYNGEE. This CDR3 has 14 amino acids. V was clipped by 4 bases and J by 5 bases; unmatched bases: 6. Full variable domain (missing parts from reference TRBV9 and TRBJ2-4): DSGVTQTPKHLITATGQRVTLRCSPRSGDLSVYWYQQSLDQGLQFLIQYYNGEERAKGNILERFSAQQFPDLHSELNLSSLELGDSALYFCASSSGTEENIQYFGAGTRLSVL.

This clone was detected only once. The gene calls are TRBV7-5 and TRBJ2-6; the D call TRBD2 from the table was never checked on the DNA. TRBV7-5 is noted as a pseudogene. The CDR3 covers 18 residues. DNA of the CDR3: TGTGTCAGAAGCTTACGGGTTGGAGGGGACTCTGGGGCCAACGTCCTGACTTTC. This translates into CVRSLRVGGDSGANVLTF.

The V and J genes are TRBV10-1 and TRBJ1-3; D possibly corresponds to TRBD1 (6 bases). The CDR3 length is 15 residues. Germline CDR1 and CDR2: WNHNN and SYGVQD (reference sequence). Deletions cut 6 bases from V and 0 bases from J, with 12 bases between. As DNA, the CDR3 is TGCGCCAGCAGGGCGGACAGTCACTCTGGAAACACCATATATTTT. The encoded protein is CASRADSHSGNTIYF.

The chain has TRBV7-6 and TRBJ2-2; TRBD2 matches at 7 bases. In germline, CDR1 is SGHVS, CDR2 FNYEAQ. V lost 0 bases and J lost 3; bases outside the gene matches: 10. This CDR3 spans 18 amino acids. The CDR3 DNA is TGTGCCAGCAGCTTAGCGGGGGAGGGTTACGGTGACACCGGGGAGCTGTTTTTT. Residues: CASSLAGEGYGDTGELFF.

The chain has TRBV27 and TRBJ2-2, with 8 bases fitting TRBD2. The CDR3 contains 17 residues. Trimming took 5 bases from V and 6 from J; bases not matched to a gene: 14. Germline V gene data show CDR1 as MNHEY and CDR2 as SMNVEV (reference sequence). The CDR3 protein is CASSQSRPGLGSGELFF. The CDR3 nucleotides read TGTGCCAGCAGTCAGTCCCGACCGGGACTAGGATCCGGGGAGCTGTTTTTT.

This CDR3 is CASSFSDRGGEQYF. DNA of the CDR3: TGTGCCAGCAGCTTCTCGGACAGGGGAGGTGAGCAGTACTTC. J is TRBJ2-7 and V is TRBV7-2; 9 nucleotides line up with TRBD1. V trimming: 3 bases; J trimming: 7 bases; junction bases outside the gene matches: 7. The CDR3 runs 14 residues. Germline V gives CDR1 SGHTA, CDR2 FQGNSA.